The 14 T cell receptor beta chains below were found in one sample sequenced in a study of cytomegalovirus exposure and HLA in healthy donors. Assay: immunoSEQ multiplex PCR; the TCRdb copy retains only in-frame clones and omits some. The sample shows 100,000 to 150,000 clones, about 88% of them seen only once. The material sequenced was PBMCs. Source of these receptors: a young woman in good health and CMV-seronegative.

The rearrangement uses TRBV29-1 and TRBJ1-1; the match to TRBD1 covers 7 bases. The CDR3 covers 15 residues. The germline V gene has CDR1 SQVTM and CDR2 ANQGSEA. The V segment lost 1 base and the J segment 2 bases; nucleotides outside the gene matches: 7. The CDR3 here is CSVEGDSGPNTEAFF. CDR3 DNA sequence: TGCAGCGTTGAAGGGGACAGCGGACCCAACACTGAAGCTTTCTTT.

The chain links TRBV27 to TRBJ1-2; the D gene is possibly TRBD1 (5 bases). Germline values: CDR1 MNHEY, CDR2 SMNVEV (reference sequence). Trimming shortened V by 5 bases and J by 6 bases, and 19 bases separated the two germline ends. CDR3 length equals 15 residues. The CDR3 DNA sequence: TGTGCCAGCAGTGGGGCGGCCCAGGTAGTGCATGGCTACACCTTC. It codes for CASSGAAQVVHGYTF.

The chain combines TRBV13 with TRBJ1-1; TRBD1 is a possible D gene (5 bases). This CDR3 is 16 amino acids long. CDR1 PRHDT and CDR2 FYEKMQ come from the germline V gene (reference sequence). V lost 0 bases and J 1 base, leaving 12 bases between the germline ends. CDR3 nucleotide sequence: TGTGCCAGCAGCTTAGGGGCAGGGAAAAGGAACACTGAAGCTTTCTTT. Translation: CASSLGAGKRNTEAFF.

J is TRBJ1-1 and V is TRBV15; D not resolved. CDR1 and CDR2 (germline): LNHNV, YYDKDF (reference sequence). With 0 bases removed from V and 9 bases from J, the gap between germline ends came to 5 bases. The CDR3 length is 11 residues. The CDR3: CATSREEKAFF. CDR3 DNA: TGTGCCACCAGCAGAGAGGAGAAAGCTTTCTTT.

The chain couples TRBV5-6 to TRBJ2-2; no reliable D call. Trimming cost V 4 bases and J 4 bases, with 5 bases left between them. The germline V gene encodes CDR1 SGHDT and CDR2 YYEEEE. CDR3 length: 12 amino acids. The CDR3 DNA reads TGTGCCAGCAGCCCCGGCACCGGGGAGCTGTTTTTT. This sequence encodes CASSPGTGELFF.

The CDR3 loop reads CASSIQAKNIQYF. CDR3 bases: TGTGCCAGTAGTATACAAGCCAAAAACATTCAGTACTTC. The chain is built from TRBV19 and TRBJ2-4, with D unresolved. Germline values: CDR1 LNHDA, CDR2 SQIVND (reference sequence). This CDR3 is built from 13 residues. V dropped 2 bases and J dropped 0 bases, with 2 bases sitting between them.

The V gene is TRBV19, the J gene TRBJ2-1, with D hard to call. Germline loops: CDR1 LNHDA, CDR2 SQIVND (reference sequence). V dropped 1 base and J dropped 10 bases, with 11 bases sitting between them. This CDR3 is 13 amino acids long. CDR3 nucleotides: TGTGCCAGTAGTATAGGGGCGATTTGGGAGCAGTTCTTC. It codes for CASSIGAIWEQFF.

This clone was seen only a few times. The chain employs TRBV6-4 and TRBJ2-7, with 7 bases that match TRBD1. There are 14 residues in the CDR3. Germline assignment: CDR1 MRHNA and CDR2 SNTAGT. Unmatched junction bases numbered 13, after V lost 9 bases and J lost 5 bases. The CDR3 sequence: CARNKDRLIHEQYF. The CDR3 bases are TGTGCCAGAAACAAGGACAGGTTGATCCACGAGCAGTACTTC.

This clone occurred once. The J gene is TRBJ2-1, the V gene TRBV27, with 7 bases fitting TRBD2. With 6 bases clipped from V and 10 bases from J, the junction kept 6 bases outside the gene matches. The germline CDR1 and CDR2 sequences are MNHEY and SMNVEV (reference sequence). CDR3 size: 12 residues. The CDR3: CASRGYGGEQFF. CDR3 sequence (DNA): TGTGCCAGCAGAGGGTACGGGGGGGAGCAGTTCTTC.

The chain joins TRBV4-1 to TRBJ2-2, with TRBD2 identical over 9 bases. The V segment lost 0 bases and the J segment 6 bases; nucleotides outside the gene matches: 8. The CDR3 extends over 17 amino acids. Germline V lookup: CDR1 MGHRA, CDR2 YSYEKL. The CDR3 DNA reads TGCGCCAGCAGCCAAGATACGGCGGGAGGGTACTCCGGGGAGCTGTTTTTT. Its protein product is CASSQDTAGGYSGELFF.

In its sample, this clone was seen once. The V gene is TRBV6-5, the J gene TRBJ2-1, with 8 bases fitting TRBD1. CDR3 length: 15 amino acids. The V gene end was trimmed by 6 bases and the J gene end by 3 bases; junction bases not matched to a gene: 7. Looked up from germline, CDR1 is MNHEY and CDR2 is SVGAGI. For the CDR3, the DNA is TGTGCCAGCAGGGGACAGGAGCTCGACTACAATGAGCAGTTCTTC. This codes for CASRGQELDYNEQFF.

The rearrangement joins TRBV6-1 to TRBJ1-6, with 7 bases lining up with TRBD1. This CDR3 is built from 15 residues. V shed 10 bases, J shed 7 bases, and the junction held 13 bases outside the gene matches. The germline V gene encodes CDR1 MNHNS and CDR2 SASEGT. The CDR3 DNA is TGTGCCACCCATATTACAGGGGTCGACAATTCACCCCTCCACTTT. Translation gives CATHITGVDNSPLHF.

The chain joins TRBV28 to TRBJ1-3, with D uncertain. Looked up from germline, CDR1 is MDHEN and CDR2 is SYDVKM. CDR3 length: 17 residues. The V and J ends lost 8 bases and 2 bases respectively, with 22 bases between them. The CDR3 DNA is TGTGCCAGCTTATTTGGTACTCCGGGGTGGACTGGAAACACCATATATTTT. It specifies CASLFGTPGWTGNTIYF.

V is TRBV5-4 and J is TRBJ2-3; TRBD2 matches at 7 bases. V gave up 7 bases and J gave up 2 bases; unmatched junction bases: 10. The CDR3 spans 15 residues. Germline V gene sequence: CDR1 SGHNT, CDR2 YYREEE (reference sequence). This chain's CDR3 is CASGGGGFLTDTQYF. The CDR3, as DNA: TGTGCCAGCGGGGGGGGAGGATTTCTCACAGATACGCAGTATTTT. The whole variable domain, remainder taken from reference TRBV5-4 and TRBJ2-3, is ETGVTQSPTHLIKTRGQQVTLRCSSQSGHNTVSWYQQALGQGPQFIFQYYREEENGRGNFPPRFSGLQFPNYSSELNVNALELDDSALYLCASGGGGFLTDTQYFGPGTRLTVL.